This TCR beta chain was profiled in a study of cytomegalovirus exposure and HLA in healthy donors (dated by TCRdb to between 2016 and 2019). At the level of the whole study: An earlier analysis of roughly 570 of the donors reported 276 Gb of sequence data and 95 million to 140 million unique TCR beta sequences obtained from some 170 million T cells. An early release that covered fewer than 750 HLA-typed donors contained around 330 gigabases of sequencing data and tens of millions of unique TCR sequences. The genetic ancestry cluster associated with self-reported Caucasian donors included 81% of the 300 to 400 genotyped donors. The study was designed to test whether signatures of past pathogen exposure could be identified by cataloging public T cell receptors. The study profiled the T cell repertoires of 500 to 800 subjects by immunosequencing and related them to cytomegalovirus serostatus. A separate validation cohort of roughly 110 different subjects was used in addition to the approximately 700-subject first cohort. The study combined high-throughput TCR immunosequencing, statistical association of individual TCRs with disease status, and machine learning to predict cytomegalovirus infection status. In a later analysis, previously published TCR beta repertoires from 600 to 850 donors were re-analyzed and high-resolution HLA genotyping was added so that TCR occurrence patterns could be studied. Rather than drawing on any new phenotypic data, the later analysis identified candidate immune exposures from TCR beta sequences and the way those sequences occurred across donors. An earlier analysis of several hundred of the donors applied high-throughput TCR beta sequencing to assess whether each TCR beta V gene segment acted as functional or pseudogenic. Donor age, sex, ethnicity and CMV serostatus were compiled alongside the repertoire data. A later genetic analysis took genome-wide SNP genotypes for about 65% of the 666 donors and used that subset as a discovery cohort. All discovery cohort repertoires had been generated using a single sequencing platform. Both class I and class II loci were covered by HLA typing, at four-digit resolution. The number of donors typed differed by locus, with about 629-640 for A, B, C, DRB1 and DQB1, 522 for DQA1, nearly 610 for DPA1, and some 440 for DPB1. Because of strong linkage in the cohort, a few DR-DQ haplotypes were treated as single units for association and clustering. Among some 410 genotyped donors of the cohort, an average of roughly 240,000 unique TCR beta nucleotide sequences were sequenced per donor, roughly 20% of them non-productive.

In total, more than 500 healthy bone marrow donors made up the cohort. At the time of sampling, all cohort members were nominally healthy, though unrecorded immune exposures were likely present. The donor was CMV seropositive and belonged to the group of more than 250 seropositive cohort members. Each donor provided a peripheral blood sample, and peripheral blood mononuclear cells were used for TCR beta sequencing. Genomic DNA extraction from the blood cell samples was performed with the Qiagen DNeasy Blood Extraction Kit. Paper-wide results and their limitations: In a later analysis, 15,000 to 20,000 TCR beta sequences were associated with specific HLA alleles at a false discovery rate of 0.05. Presence/absence analyses assumed roughly uniform sequencing depth across donors, an assumption that may not hold. The sequencing pipeline was judged likely to have produced a cluster of highly shared sequence variants as a technical artifact. In an earlier analysis of some 640 of the donors, most TCR beta V segments were observed in productive rearrangements about 90% or about 30% of the time, broadly matching IMGT annotations. HLA typing was unavailable for some donors at each locus, so association tests used only the typed subset. The classifier was reported to diagnose cytomegalovirus status with high specificity and sensitivity in both the original cohort and the validation cohort. Over 15 rarely observed V segments, including chromosome 9 orphons, were excluded from the earlier analysis of several hundred of the donors because counts were too low. The cohort was sequenced for TCR beta chains only, and without alpha or paired-chain data the features that could be detected were limited. According to a later analysis, TCR association rates differed among HLA loci, with DRB1 alleles showing the most associated TCRs and HLA-C alleles showing the fewest. In a later analysis, HLA-associated TCR beta chains were found to be more clonally expanded and to have lower generation probabilities than equally common non-associated chains. A few of the identified cytomegalovirus-associated TCR beta chains were confirmed in vitro to be specific for cytomegalovirus antigens. For the cohort, immune exposure information was limited to CMV serostatus. Most TCR sequences were seen in very few donors, while some public TCRs were found in many individuals. In the study, some 160 TCR beta chains were listed as associated with cytomegalovirus. The authors suggested that the approach could potentially be extended to other disease states and immunological phenotypes. An association between a missense DCLRE1C variant and V-gene and J-gene trimming of TCR beta chains was found in a later genetic analysis and replicated in an independent cohort. A later analysis reported that several top co-occurrence clusters appeared linked to parvovirus B19, influenza, CMV and Epstein-Barr virus. Most CMV-associated TCR beta chains appeared to be HLA-restricted in a later analysis, and the HLA associations seemed to be driven largely by CMV exposure. In a later genetic analysis, fewer N-insertions in productive TCRs were reported among donors in an Asian-associated ancestry cluster than the roughly 710-donor mean. Strong co-occurrence of HLA alleles, especially DR and DQ, made assigning TCR associations to individual alleles difficult. A further reported finding was that TCR beta sequences accurately predicted the HLA-A and HLA-B alleles for most subjects in the first cohort. Some IMGT-functional V segments, including TRBV6-2 and TRBV6-3, could not be distinguished by the 87-base-pair reads and were therefore excluded. Correlated functional status among segregating V segments might be attributable to linkage disequilibrium, but an unknown experimental factor could not be ruled out.

At the junction V is shortened by 6 bases and J by 0 bases; bases outside the gene matches: 3. The germline V gene encodes CDR1 LNHDA and CDR2 SQIVND (reference sequence). Spanning cysteine to phenylalanine, the CDR3 consists of 14 amino acids. Of all the DNA, just the CDR3 is kept, 42 bases in frame from base 1. The library was generated by the immunoSEQ multiplex PCR assay. The multiplex PCR relied on a mix of 60 forward primers for TCR Vbeta segments and 13 reverse primers for TCR Jbeta segments. The CDR3 region of rearranged TCR beta genes was amplified from genomic DNA with a multiplex PCR assay. The Illumina HiSeq System was used to sequence the amplified TCR beta libraries as 87-base-pair reads. The original pipeline was this. A later analysis tallied roughly 76 million unique TCR beta chains across the 640 or so repertoires, and 10 million to 11 million of those chains were shared by two or more donors. Raw reads were error-corrected and collapsed into unique sequences with a nearest-neighbor algorithm that merged closely related sequences to remove PCR and sequencing errors. To assign V, D and J gene segments, CDR3 sequences were aligned to IMGT reference sequences. For a sequence to be retained, a match of at least six nucleotides to both a V gene segment and a J gene segment was required. Rearrangements were called productive when the CDR3 lacked stop codons and stayed in frame with V and J; all others were non-productive. CDR3 was defined by IMGT convention, running from the second conserved V-encoded cysteine to the conserved J-encoded phenylalanine. Sequences without an unambiguous match to a single V gene segment were excluded from the earlier analysis of 587 of the donors. An earlier analysis of several hundred of the donors called V segments functional above 56.7% productive rearrangements and segregating when the between-donor standard deviation exceeded 5%. A statistical classification framework was built to diagnose cytomegalovirus status from the catalog of TCR beta chain sequences. In a later analysis, TCR nucleotide sequences were compared against IMGT/GENE-DB human TR gene sequences so that V and J genes could be assigned. In a later analysis, CDR3 sequences and most-parsimonious VDJ recombination scenarios were assigned using the TCRdist pipeline. A later analysis defined each TCR beta chain by its CDR3 amino acid sequence plus V-gene family, and excluded reads lacking a unique V-gene family. A later analysis removed 592 highly shared, low-generation-probability nucleotide sequences to deal with suspected cross-contamination and a sequencing artifact. For each public chain, a later analysis derived a clonal expansion index from normalized ranks of inferred template counts within each repertoire. In a later analysis, generation probabilities were computed using a VDJ recombination model fitted to out-of-frame rearrangements, and the results were checked against IGoR. In a later analysis, hypergeometric tests were used to score TCR-TCR, TCR-HLA and TCR-CMV co-occurrence, with a repertoire-size bias correction applied to TCR pairs. To estimate false discovery rates, a later analysis permuted the HLA or CMV assignments 20 times. In a later analysis, co-occurring TCRs were grouped using DBSCAN, and TCRdist sequence similarity was added for clustering within HLA-allele-positive subsets. Repertoires with fewer than 30,000 or more than 120,000 public chains were left out of co-occurrence clustering, as were five repertoires with anomalous nucleotide sharing. Drawn from immuneACCESS, this table holds only the in-frame rearrangements with V and J called that TCRdb kept. Clones are partly lost; checked studies trace under half to an unresolved V gene and leave the rest unexplained. From that table come the V and J calls and clone size; the DNA was used to work out D and trimming. This sample is represented by about 190,000 clones; 65% to 80% of them were singletons. Of the sample, approximately 5% falls within the top ten clones.

With respect to this clone: Its binding antigen is unknown. No much larger clone is present one base from it, and per-base qualities are unavailable.

This receptor was taken from a man younger than 40 in good health and CMV-seropositive. The sequencing sample was made of PBMCs. Recombination joined TRBV19 with TRBJ2-3; TRBD2 fits 7 bases in the junction. CDR3 region: CASRAGHSTDTQYF. The DNA reads as follows: TGTGCCAGTAGAGCGGGGCATAGCACAGATACGCAGTATTTT.